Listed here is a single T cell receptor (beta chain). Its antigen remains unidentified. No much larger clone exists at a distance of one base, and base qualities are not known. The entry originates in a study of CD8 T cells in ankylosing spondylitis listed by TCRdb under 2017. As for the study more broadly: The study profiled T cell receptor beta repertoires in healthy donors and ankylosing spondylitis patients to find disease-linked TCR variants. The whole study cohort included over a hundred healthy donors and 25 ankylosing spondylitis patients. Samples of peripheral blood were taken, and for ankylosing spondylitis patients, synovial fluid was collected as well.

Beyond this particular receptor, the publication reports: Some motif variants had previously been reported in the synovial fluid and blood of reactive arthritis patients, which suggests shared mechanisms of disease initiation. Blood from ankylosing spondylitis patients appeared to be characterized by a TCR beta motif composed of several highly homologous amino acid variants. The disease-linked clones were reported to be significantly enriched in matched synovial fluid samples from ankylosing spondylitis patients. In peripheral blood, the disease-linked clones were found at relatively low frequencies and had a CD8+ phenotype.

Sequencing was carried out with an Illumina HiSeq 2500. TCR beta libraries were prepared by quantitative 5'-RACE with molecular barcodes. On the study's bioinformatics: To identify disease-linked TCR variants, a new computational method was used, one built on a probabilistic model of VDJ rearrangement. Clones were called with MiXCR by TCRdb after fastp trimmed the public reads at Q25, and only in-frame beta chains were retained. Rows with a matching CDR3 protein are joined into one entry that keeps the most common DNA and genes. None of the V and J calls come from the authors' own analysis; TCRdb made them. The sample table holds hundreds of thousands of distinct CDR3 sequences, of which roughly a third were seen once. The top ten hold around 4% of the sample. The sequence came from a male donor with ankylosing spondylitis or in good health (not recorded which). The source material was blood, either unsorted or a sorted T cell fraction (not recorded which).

The DNA is TGTGCCAGCAGTTCAACCCGTGGGACAGGGGGCTCCTACGAGCAGTACTTC. Its protein product is CASSSTRGTGGSYEQYF. The chain uses TRBV12-3 or TRBV12-4 and TRBJ2-7, with TRBD1 matching 11 junction bases. Trimmed from V: 4 bases; trimmed from J: 0 bases; junction bases lacking a gene match: 8. From the cysteine up to the phenylalanine, the CDR3 has a length of 17 residues. The DNA shown is the 51-base CDR3, in frame from base 1.